The present TCR beta chain was sequenced within a study of beta chain features in type 1 diabetes. Whole-study findings and limits: HLA influence on TCRB rearrangement stayed unresolved here. It was possible that PCR favored shorter templates, equally so in patients and controls.

On this clone: The antigen is not known.

Germline CDR1 reads GTSNPN; CDR2 reads SVGIG (reference sequence). V was pared by 0 bases and J by 5 bases, with 8 bases between. The length of the CDR3 is 13 residues. What was sequenced were expressed TCRB transcripts, since all of the isolated RNA had been reverse transcribed. TCRdb's copy holds only in-frame clones and misses some; the assay was immunoSEQ multiplex PCR. The sample consists of fewer than 550,000 clones, 9.5% to 12% of them appearing once. V usage is TRBV30 and J usage is TRBJ1-5; D gene uncertain. This TCR was sampled from a young woman in good health. Sequenced input: naive CD4+ T cells from blood. CDR3 DNA sequence: TGTGCCTGGAGTGTAGCCAGCTATCAGCCCCAGCATTTT. This sequence encodes CAWSVASYQPQHF.